Sequencing of this TCR beta chain was carried out in a study of cytomegalovirus exposure and HLA in healthy donors. The study, taken as a whole, reports: Cytomegalovirus-associated status was assigned to approximately 160 TCR beta chains. Published work reported that the classifier diagnosed cytomegalovirus status with high specificity and sensitivity.

The CDR3 consists of 11 residues. In germline, CDR1 is MDHEN, CDR2 SYDVKM. With 4 bases removed from V and 3 bases from J, the gap between germline ends came to 4 bases. It was the roughly 130-subject validation cohort, separate from the approximately 620-subject first cohort, to which the donors belonged. Assay used: immunoSEQ multiplex PCR; TCRdb lists only in-frame clones, some missing. Among more than 50,000 clones, over 90% were seen once, and the ten largest hold 2% to 2.5%. A word on this clone: Its antigen is currently unknown.

The source material was PBMCs. The sequence was obtained from a man younger than 35 in good health and CMV-seronegative. The chain is built from TRBV28 and TRBJ2-7, with no clear D. The CDR3 sequence: CASSYSYEQYF. The CDR3 DNA follows: TGTGCCAGCAGTTATAGCTACGAGCAGTACTTC.